This T cell receptor beta chain was captured in a study of cytomegalovirus exposure and HLA in healthy donors. Study-wide results and caveats: TCR sequences were mostly rare, though some public TCRs occurred in many donors. It was confirmed in vitro that three of the CMV-associated chains were specific for CMV antigens.

Generated by immunoSEQ multiplex PCR, the TCRdb table keeps only in-frame clones and is missing some. The sample holds around 250,000 clones, 90% seen once. With regard to this clone: Its antigen is not known.

The germline V gene encodes CDR1 MGHRA and CDR2 YSYEKL. This CDR3 is built from 20 residues. With 5 bases clipped from V and 0 bases from J, the junction kept 17 bases outside the gene matches. The genes are TRBV4-1 and TRBJ2-1; 9 nucleotides agree with TRBD2. The sequence was collected from a woman aged 18 to 35 in good health and CMV-seronegative. The sequenced sample was PBMCs. CDR3 in amino acids: CASSLRGGSGGLSSYNEQFF. CDR3 DNA sequence: TGCGCCAGCAGCTTAAGAGGTGGTAGCGGGGGACTCTCCTCCTACAATGAGCAGTTCTTC.